The next 17 T cell receptor beta chains were all read from a single sample in a study of early T cells in non-severe SARS-CoV-2 infection. TCRdb used MiXCR to reprocess the 5' RACE reads, holding one entry per CDR3 protein. Of 74,000 or so distinct CDR3 sequences in the sample, 11% are singletons; the top ten hold 3% to 4%. The sample taken for sequencing was whole blood. These receptors were collected from an adult who was a healthcare worker with PCR-confirmed SARS-CoV-2 infection or an uninfected control (not recorded which).

The sample holds many counts of this clonotype. CDR3 nucleotide sequence: TGTGCCAGCAGCTTAACTTGGGGCTCCAATGAGCAGTTCTTC. Amino acids: CASSLTWGSNEQFF. This rearrangement joins TRBV5-6 to TRBJ2-1, with D tentatively TRBD1 (5 bases). The CDR3 has 14 residues. Deletions cut 2 bases from V and 6 bases from J, with 12 bases between. The germline V gene has CDR1 SGHDT and CDR2 YYEEEE.

In its sample, this clonotype was seen many times. The V and J genes are TRBV6-1 and TRBJ1-1; D might be TRBD1 (5 bases). The CDR3 is 15 residues long. Looked up from germline, CDR1 is MNHNS and CDR2 is SASEGT. V was clipped by 4 bases and J by 0 bases, with 12 bases between them. CDR3 coding DNA: TGTGCCAGCAGTGGATTCGACAGTTTGAACACTGAAGCTTTCTTT. Amino acid sequence: CASSGFDSLNTEAFF.

This clonotype was seen ten or more times. The chain joins TRBV5-1 to TRBJ2-5; 7 positions match TRBD1. J gave up 4 bases and V 4 bases, and 10 bases lay outside the gene matches. Germline V gives CDR1 SGHRS, CDR2 YFSETQ. The CDR3 consists of 15 residues. The CDR3 is CASSGRGTAGETQYF. Written as DNA, the CDR3 is TGCGCCAGCAGCGGAAGGGGGACAGCCGGAGAGACCCAGTACTTC.

As concerns this clonotype: Possible read error: a much larger clone is one base away. J is TRBJ2-5 and V is TRBV10-3; D is unclear. Germline-derived CDR1 and CDR2 are ENHRY and SYGVKD. This CDR3 contains 13 residues. The CDR3 here is CAILRALGETKYF. The CDR3 DNA is TGTGCCATCCTCCGGGCGTTAGGAGAGACCAAGTACTTC.

This clonotype was seen ten or more times. The chain carries TRBV10-3 and TRBJ2-3; the D gene could be TRBD1 or TRBD2 (6 bases each). The CDR3 loop spans 18 amino acids. Germline V gives CDR1 ENHRY, CDR2 SYGVKD. The V gene lost 0 bases and the J gene lost 1 base, with 17 bases spanning the gap. CDR3 in amino acids: CAISESGGTLRGTDTQYF. The DNA of the CDR3 is TGTGCCATCAGTGAGTCAGGGGGGACCCTTCGTGGCACAGATACGCAGTATTTT.

In its sample, this clonotype was seen many times. Here the CDR3 reads CSARSPGELFF. Written as DNA, the CDR3 is TGCAGTGCTAGATCCCCCGGGGAGCTGTTTTTT. The rearrangement links TRBV20-1 to TRBJ2-2, with no clear D. From germline, CDR1 is DFQATT and CDR2 SNEGSKA (reference sequence). Trimming took off 2 bases at V and 6 bases at J, with 4 bases between the two ends. The CDR3 is 11 amino acids.

This clonotype was found many times. This chain joins TRBV5-1 and TRBJ2-1, with 7 bases that match TRBD2. This CDR3 is built from 15 residues. With V trimmed by 7 bases and J by 3 bases, 10 bases remained unmatched. In germline, CDR1 is SGHRS, CDR2 YFSETQ. The CDR3 here is CASCTGEGYYNEQFF. The CDR3 DNA reads as TGCGCCAGCTGTACGGGGGAGGGATACTACAATGAGCAGTTCTTC.

Ten or more counts support this clonotype. This sequence joins TRBV5-1 and TRBJ2-6; D gene ambiguous. Germline CDR1 reads SGHRS; CDR2 reads YFSETQ. Trimming pared 3 bases from V and 0 bases from J, leaving 10 bases between. CDR3 length: 16 amino acids. Here the CDR3 reads CASSSDPGSGANVLTF. The CDR3 coding sequence is TGCGCCAGCAGCTCGGACCCTGGCTCTGGGGCCAACGTCCTGACTTTC.

In this sample, this clonotype turned up a few times. The V and J genes are TRBV12-3 or TRBV12-4 and TRBJ2-7, with 8 bases identical to TRBD2. J was trimmed by 0 bases and V by 2 bases; bases with no gene match: 3. CDR3 length: 15 amino acids. The CDR3 reads CASSLWRGDSYEQYF. CDR3 in DNA: TGTGCCAGCAGTTTATGGCGGGGGGACTCCTACGAGCAGTACTTC.

Only a few counts were recorded for this clonotype. The J gene is TRBJ1-1, the V gene TRBV12-3 or TRBV12-4, with a weak D call TRBD1 (5 bases). The V end was cut by 6 bases, the J end by 0 bases, with 8 bases between. The CDR3 has 13 residues. CDR3 region: CASRQVLNTEAFF. CDR3 bases: TGTGCCAGCAGACAGGTCCTGAACACTGAAGCTTTCTTT.

Only a few counts were recorded for this clonotype. V and J are TRBV5-1 and TRBJ2-7; D uncertain. Trimming took off 3 bases at V and 1 base at J, with 5 bases between the two ends. Germline lookup yields CDR1 SGHRS and CDR2 YFSETQ. There are 12 residues in the CDR3. This chain's CDR3 is CASSSTSYEQYF. DNA for the CDR3: TGCGCCAGCAGCTCTACATCCTACGAGCAGTACTTC.

V gene TRBV7-9 combines with J gene TRBJ1-4, with D possibly being TRBD1 (6 bases). V was pared by 4 bases and J by 8 bases, with 14 bases between. The CDR3 has 14 amino acids. Germline V CDR1 and CDR2: SEHNR, FQNEAQ (reference sequence). Here the CDR3 DNA reads TGTGCCAGCAGCTCCCGGGGGGGCCTGGAAAAACTGTTTTTT. It specifies CASSSRGGLEKLFF.

The chain has TRBV20-1 and TRBJ1-6, with D maybe TRBD1 (6 bases). This CDR3 has 15 residues. The germline V and J ends were trimmed by 5 bases and 10 bases, with 21 bases remaining between them. Germline V gene sequence: CDR1 DFQATT, CDR2 SNEGSKA (reference sequence). The CDR3 nucleotides are TGCAGTGCTCCGGAGACAGGCCCCTTACGATCACCCCTCCACTTT. Translating gives CSAPETGPLRSPLHF.

This clonotype was counted ten times or more. This chain links TRBV7-3 with TRBJ1-3; possible D gene TRBD1, 6 bases. Germline V gives CDR1 SGHTA, CDR2 FQGTGA. The CDR3 has 14 residues. The V and J ends lost 1 base and 8 bases respectively, with 12 bases between them. Here the CDR3 reads CASSLMPGADTIYF. The CDR3 DNA reads as TGTGCCAGCAGCTTAATGCCAGGGGCTGACACCATATATTTT.

This clonotype came up a few times. The V and J genes are TRBV12-3 or TRBV12-4 and TRBJ2-5; 15 nucleotides line up with TRBD2. V lost 3 bases to trimming and J lost 4 bases; unmatched junction nucleotides: 3. This CDR3 has 16 residues. The CDR3 DNA reads as TGTGCCAGCAGTTTCAGGACTAGCGGGGGGGGAGAGACCCAGTACTTC. Its translation is CASSFRTSGGGETQYF.

The sample holds many counts of this clonotype. The rearrangement joins TRBV11-2 to TRBJ2-7; 7 positions match TRBD1. The CDR3 is 16 amino acids. Germline CDR1 reads SGHAT; CDR2 reads FQNNGV. V was pared by 6 bases and J by 4 bases, with 15 bases of the junction left unmatched. The CDR3 sequence: CASRPIRDSGTYEQYF. The CDR3 region has the DNA TGTGCCAGCAGACCGATCCGGGACAGCGGAACTTACGAGCAGTACTTC.

At least ten counts were recorded for this clonotype. V usage is TRBV29-1 and J usage is TRBJ2-1; 8 nucleotides align to TRBD2. This CDR3 spans 12 amino acids. The V segment lost 6 bases and the J segment 6 bases; nucleotides outside the gene matches: 4. Germline-derived CDR1 and CDR2 are SQVTM and ANQGSEA. The CDR3 nucleotides read TGCAGCGTACGGGAGGGAGGCAATGAGCAGTTCTTC. Amino acid sequence: CSVREGGNEQFF.